The clone carrying this T cell receptor beta chain was detected a few times. Sample treatment: 15 to 20 received Ad26.COV2.S at low or high dose, single or two shots; about 5 received placebo; per-sample allocation not given. Each sample was drawn 63 days after the first injection (of vaccine or placebo). Based in Boston, the donor was an adult of 18-55 years. The CDR3 has 14 residues. The ends lost 6 bases at V and 7 bases at J; junction bases unmatched: 12. The germline gives CDR1 SGHTA, CDR2 FQGNSA. The data were obtained in a study of Ad26.COV2.S vaccination and SARS-CoV-2 variants. Overall study: Donor was one of the participants in the Ad26.COV2.S arm of the COV1001 trial.

Sequencing used immunoSEQ multiplex PCR; TCRdb keeps in-frame clones, though not all of them. The data show fewer than 800,000 clones, approximately 88% seen once. Sequences were derived from peripheral blood, sampled in a trial of Ad26.COV2.S vaccine versus placebo. This receptor was obtained from a person between 18 and 60 years old who received the Ad26.COV2.S COVID-19 vaccine or a placebo. The rearrangement joins TRBV7-2 to TRBJ2-7; 7 bases fit TRBD2. The CDR3 sequence is CASRPGTTLREQYF. CDR3 in DNA: TGTGCCAGCAGGCCCGGGACTACATTAAGGGAGCAGTACTTC.